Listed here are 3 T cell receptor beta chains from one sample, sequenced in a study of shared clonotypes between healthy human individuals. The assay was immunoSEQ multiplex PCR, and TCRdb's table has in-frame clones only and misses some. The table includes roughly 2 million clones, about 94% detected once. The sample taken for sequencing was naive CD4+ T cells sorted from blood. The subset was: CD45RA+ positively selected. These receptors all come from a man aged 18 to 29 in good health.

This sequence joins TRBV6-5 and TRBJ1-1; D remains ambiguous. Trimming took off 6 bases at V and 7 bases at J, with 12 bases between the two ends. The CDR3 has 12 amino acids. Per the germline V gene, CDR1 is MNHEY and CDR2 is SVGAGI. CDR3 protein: CASSSDTFEAFF. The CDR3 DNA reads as TGTGCCAGCAGCTCTGACACTTTTGAAGCTTTCTTT.

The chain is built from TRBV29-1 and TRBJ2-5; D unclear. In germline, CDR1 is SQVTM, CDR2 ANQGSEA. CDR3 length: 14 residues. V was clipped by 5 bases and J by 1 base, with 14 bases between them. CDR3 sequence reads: CSVFTPQSQETQYF. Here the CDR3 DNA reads TGCAGCGTTTTTACCCCTCAATCCCAAGAGACCCAGTACTTC.

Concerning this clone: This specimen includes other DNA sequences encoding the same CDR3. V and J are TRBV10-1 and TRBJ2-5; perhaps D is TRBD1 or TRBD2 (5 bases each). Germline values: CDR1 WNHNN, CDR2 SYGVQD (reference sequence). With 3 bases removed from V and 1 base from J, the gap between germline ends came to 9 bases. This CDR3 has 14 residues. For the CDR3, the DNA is TGCGCCAGCAGTGACGGGGCCGCCCAAGAGACCCAGTACTTC. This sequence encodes CASSDGAAQETQYF.